The clone carrying this TCR beta chain was recorded a few times. Antigen: not known. This entry belongs to a study of tumor-infiltrating lymphocytes in primary liver carcinoma. The wider study: Recorded tumor stage was T1-T3 N0M0, with diameters of roughly 4 to 11 cm. Study outcomes and limitations: A significantly higher top-250-clone fraction was found in tumors than in blood (p = 0.039).

From germline, CDR1 is SEHNR and CDR2 FQNEAQ (reference sequence). Trimming cost V 4 bases and J 8 bases, with 11 bases left between them. The CDR3 contains 13 residues. Extraction of RNA together with DNA used about 20-34 mg of unsorted bulk tissue. Reverse transcription of roughly 480 ng total RNA with a constant-region primer produced TCR beta cDNA. For TCR beta, libraries were produced by three nested multiplex PCR rounds using slightly modified ARM-PCR. TRBV1-TRBV30 forward primers and a C-beta reverse primer were used in the first two PCR rounds, which each ran for nine to ten cycles. Using its own MiXCR run on the multiplex PCR reads, TCRdb lists one record per CDR3 protein. The data hold about 92,000 distinct CDR3 sequences, with 65% to 70% observed a single time.

This clonotype originated in a middle-aged man with primary liver carcinoma and hepatitis B virus infection. The sequenced sample consisted of tumor-adjacent normal liver tissue. The V gene is TRBV7-9, the J gene TRBJ1-4; D is ambiguous. CDR3 in amino acids: CASSSPGREKLFF. As DNA, the CDR3 is TGTGCCAGCAGCTCACCAGGAAGGGAAAAACTGTTTTTT.